These 30 T cell receptor beta chains originate from one sample sequenced in a study of blood T cell repertoires in COVID-19. Generated by immunoSEQ multiplex PCR, the TCRdb table keeps only in-frame clones and is missing some. The sample lists roughly 84,000 clones, roughly 80% seen once, with around a sixth in the top ten. Material: peripheral blood. Receptors were obtained from a woman older than 75 with acute or convalescent COVID-19.

This clone was found a few times. This sequence joins TRBV6-4 and TRBJ2-7; no reliable D call. The CDR3 contains 14 residues. The germline CDR1 and CDR2 sequences are MRHNA and SNTAGT. V lost 0 bases, J lost 0 bases, and 6 bases lay in between. The CDR3 loop is CASSDSATSYEQYF. The CDR3 DNA sequence: TGTGCCAGCAGTGACTCGGCCACCTCCTACGAGCAGTACTTC.

The V call is TRBV28, the J call TRBJ1-1; tentative D call: TRBD1 (5 bases). The CDR3 has 13 amino acids. Germline lookup yields CDR1 MDHEN and CDR2 SYDVKM. V dropped 7 bases and J dropped 4 bases, with 13 bases sitting between them. Here the CDR3 DNA reads TGTGCCAGCAACCCCCAGGGTATCACTGAAGCTTTCTTT. As protein: CASNPQGITEAFF. The full variable domain, its missing parts supplied by reference TRBV28 and TRBJ1-1, is DVKVTQSSRYLVKRTGEKVFLECVQDMDHENMFWYRQDPGLGLRLIYFSYDVKMKEKGDIPEGYSVSREKKERFSLILESASTNQTSMYLCASNPQGITEAFFGQGTRLTVV.

V and J are TRBV28 and TRBJ1-3, with 9 positions matching TRBD1. CDR1 MDHEN and CDR2 SYDVKM come from the germline V gene. The CDR3 runs to 16 residues. V was clipped by 8 bases and J by 4 bases; unmatched bases: 12. The CDR3 DNA reads as TGTGCCAGCCGGAGCGGGGGACAGGGATGGGGAAACACCATATATTTT. Translating gives CASRSGGQGWGNTIYF.

The V and J genes are TRBV11-2 and TRBJ1-6; TRBD1 agrees at 10 bases. After removal of 1 base from V and 5 bases from J, the junction contained 5 bases not matched to a gene. The CDR3 covers 17 residues. From germline, CDR1 is SGHAT and CDR2 FQNNGV. CDR3 sequence reads: CASSLVGQGLDNSPLHF. CDR3 DNA: TGTGCCAGCAGCTTAGTGGGACAGGGGTTGGATAATTCACCCCTCCACTTT.

The V and J genes are TRBV6-5 and TRBJ2-7; weak D call: TRBD2 (5 bases). CDR3 length equals 14 residues. Trimming pared 2 bases from V and 2 bases from J, leaving 10 bases between. Germline values: CDR1 MNHEY, CDR2 SVGAGI. The CDR3 DNA is TGTGCCAGCAGTTACAATGGGAGAGCCTACGAGCAGTACTTC. This encodes CASSYNGRAYEQYF.

This clone turned up a few times. The chain links TRBV11-3 to TRBJ2-5; D is uncertain. V lost 1 base and J 1 base, leaving 10 bases between the germline ends. Germline values: CDR1 SGHNT, CDR2 YENEEA. The CDR3 spans 15 residues. This chain's CDR3 is CASSLVSYSQETQYF. In DNA form, the CDR3 reads TGTGCCAGCAGCTTAGTAAGTTACAGCCAAGAGACCCAGTACTTC.

CDR3 DNA sequence: TGTGCCAGCAGCTTAGGGGTCTCGGCGGGCCTACCCGGGGAGCTGTTTTTT. As protein: CASSLGVSAGLPGELFF. The gene calls are TRBV11-2 and TRBJ2-2; weak D call: TRBD2 (5 bases). Germline CDR1 SGHAT, CDR2 FQNNGV. The CDR3 contains 17 residues. V was pared by 1 base and J by 6 bases, with 18 bases between.

The rearrangement joins TRBV7-2 to TRBJ2-3; TRBD2 aligns across 15 bases. CDR1 is SGHTA, CDR2 FQGNSA, per germline. CDR3 length equals 18 residues. The V gene end was trimmed by 3 bases and the J gene end by 4 bases; junction bases not matched to a gene: 8. CDR3 protein: CASSFPGTSGGHADTQYF. In DNA, the CDR3 is TGTGCCAGCAGCTTCCCCGGGACTAGCGGGGGGCATGCAGATACGCAGTATTTT.

The J gene is TRBJ1-2, the V gene TRBV6-5; TRBD1 agrees at 9 bases. CDR3 length equals 14 residues. J gave up 4 bases and V 7 bases, and 7 bases lay outside the gene matches. The germline gives CDR1 MNHEY, CDR2 SVGAGI. For the CDR3, the DNA is TGTGCCAGCAACACAGGGGGCGATCTCTATGGCTACACCTTC. Translated: CASNTGGDLYGYTF.

To note about this clone: In the same sample, other DNA sequences code for this CDR3. V gene TRBV10-3 combines with J gene TRBJ1-4; 7 positions agree with TRBD1. The CDR3 loop spans 13 amino acids. After removal of 8 bases from V and 3 bases from J, the junction contained 3 bases not matched to a gene. Germline CDR1 is ENHRY and CDR2 is SYGVKD. The chain's CDR3 is CAIGTGANEKLFF. CDR3 nucleotides: TGTGCCATCGGAACAGGGGCTAATGAAAAACTGTTTTTT.

This clone was detected ten times or more. The chain joins TRBV20-1 to TRBJ2-1, with D possibly matching TRBD1 (5 bases). Germline V gene sequence: CDR1 DFQATT, CDR2 SNEGSKA (reference sequence). V was trimmed by 7 bases and J by 7 bases, leaving 8 bases between them. The CDR3 contains 10 residues. The DNA for the CDR3 is TGCAGTGTTCAGGGTAATGAGCAGTTCTTC. Amino acid sequence: CSVQGNEQFF.

In nucleotides, the CDR3 is TGTGCCAGCAGCCAAGGGGACAGGTGGCTTGAGCAGTACTTC. Encoded protein: CASSQGDRWLEQYF. V is TRBV14 and J is TRBJ2-7; 8 nucleotides agree with TRBD1. The CDR3 runs to 14 residues. The J segment lost 7 bases and the V segment lost 1 base, leaving 6 bases of the junction unmatched. CDR1 SGHDN and CDR2 FVKESK come from the germline V gene.

The gene calls are TRBV5-4 and TRBJ2-3; D ambiguous. Germline values: CDR1 SGHNT, CDR2 YYREEE (reference sequence). The CDR3 spans 15 residues. Between the trimmed V and J ends, which lost 1 base and 3 bases, there was a span of 12 bases. The CDR3 sequence is CASSLSPSGTDTQYF. Here the CDR3 DNA reads TGTGCCAGCAGCTTGTCGCCTAGTGGGACAGATACGCAGTATTTT.

The V call is TRBV7-9, the J call TRBJ1-4; D might be TRBD1 (6 bases). The CDR3 runs 15 residues. The V and J ends lost 1 base and 7 bases respectively, with 13 bases between them. CDR1 SEHNR and CDR2 FQNEAQ come from the germline V gene (reference sequence). The CDR3 reads CASSLVLPGAEKLFF. In nucleotides, the CDR3 is TGTGCCAGCAGCTTAGTATTGCCAGGGGCTGAAAAACTGTTTTTT.

This clone was seen only once. The chain carries TRBV18 and TRBJ2-2; possible D gene TRBD1, 6 bases. Looked up from germline, CDR1 is KGHSH and CDR2 is LQKENI. There are 16 residues in the CDR3. V was pared by 8 bases and J by 2 bases, with 18 bases between. The CDR3 DNA sequence: TGTGCCAGCCACCAGGGGCGGCAGTTCAACACCGGGGAGCTGTTTTTT. It yields the protein CASHQGRQFNTGELFF.

The chain is built from TRBV15 and TRBJ2-7, with D possibly being TRBD2 (6 bases). The germline V and J ends were trimmed by 4 bases and 1 base, with 17 bases remaining between them. CDR1 and CDR2 (germline): LNHNV, YYDKDF (reference sequence). The CDR3 is 16 amino acids. CDR3 DNA sequence: TGTGCCACCAGCACAGGGCGGCTAGCGAGGTCCTACGAGCAGTACTTC. This translates into CATSTGRLARSYEQYF.

The genes are TRBV11-3 and TRBJ1-6; maybe TRBD1 (6 bases). The CDR3 contains 13 residues. Germline V gene lookup returns CDR1 SGHNT and CDR2 YENEEA. The V end lost 4 bases, the J end lost 9 bases, and 10 bases lay between the germline ends. CDR3 in DNA: TGTGCCAGCAGCTACACAGGGATTTCACCCCTCCACTTT. Protein: CASSYTGISPLHF.

V and J are TRBV7-3 and TRBJ2-1; 7 bases map to TRBD1. The J segment lost 4 bases and the V segment lost 5 bases, leaving 8 bases of the junction unmatched. This CDR3 region has 15 residues. Germline V lookup: CDR1 SGHTA, CDR2 FQGTGA. CDR3: CASSTPGTAYNEQFF. CDR3 sequence (DNA): TGTGCCAGCAGCACCCCCGGGACAGCATACAATGAGCAGTTCTTC.

This chain joins TRBV28 and TRBJ2-1, with D possibly being TRBD2 (5 bases). Looked up from germline, CDR1 is MDHEN and CDR2 is SYDVKM. This CDR3 has 12 residues. V shed 7 bases and J shed 7 bases, with 11 bases lying between them. The chain's CDR3 is CASTQAANEQFF. The CDR3 region has the DNA TGTGCCAGCACCCAAGCGGCGAATGAGCAGTTCTTC.

The chain combines TRBV29-1 with TRBJ2-3; D may be TRBD2 (7 bases). CDR3 length: 13 amino acids. Trimming pared 6 bases from V and 2 bases from J, leaving 12 bases between. Per the germline V gene, CDR1 is SQVTM and CDR2 is ANQGSEA. The CDR3 coding sequence is TGCAGCGTCTGGGGGGGCCTCACAGATACGCAGTATTTT. Translating gives CSVWGGLTDTQYF.

This rearrangement joins TRBV7-9 to TRBJ1-5; possible D gene TRBD1, 5 bases. The ends were cut back, 5 bases at V and 4 bases at J, with 12 bases in the middle. Germline values: CDR1 SEHNR, CDR2 FQNEAQ (reference sequence). The CDR3 consists of 14 residues. For the CDR3, the DNA is TGTGCCAGCAGCGACCAGGGAGGGAATCAGCCCCAGCATTTT. Encoded protein: CASSDQGGNQPQHF.

V is TRBV5-6 and J is TRBJ1-6; a weak D match, TRBD1 (5 bases). The CDR3 is 15 amino acids. The V gene lost 4 bases and the J gene lost 7 bases, with 15 bases spanning the gap. Germline CDR1 reads SGHDT; CDR2 reads YYEEEE. The CDR3 loop is CASSPDGWTNSPLHF. In DNA form, the CDR3 reads TGTGCCAGCAGCCCGGACGGGTGGACAAATTCACCCCTCCACTTT. The full variable domain, with the rest looked up from reference TRBV5-6 and TRBJ1-6, is DAGVTQSPTHLIKTRGQQVTLRCSPKSGHDTVSWYQQALGQGPQFIFQYYEEEERQRGNFPDRFSGHQFPNYSSELNVNALLLGDSALYLCASSPDGWTNSPLHFGNGTRLTVT.

The chain couples TRBV7-6 to TRBJ2-7; no definite D call. CDR1 and CDR2 from the germline V gene are SGHVS and FNYEAQ. V gave up 5 bases and J gave up 0 bases, with 20 bases separating them. This CDR3 comprises 17 residues. CDR3 residues: CASSPRGYIRGSYEQYF. For the CDR3, the DNA is TGTGCCAGCAGCCCTCGCGGCTACATCAGAGGCTCCTACGAGCAGTACTTC.

This chain joins TRBV2 and TRBJ2-2; 8 nucleotides agree with TRBD1. Germline trimming cut 8 bases from V and 2 bases from J; bases unmatched to any gene: 7. The CDR3 totals 15 residues. Germline V gene lookup returns CDR1 SNHLY and CDR2 FYNNEI. The CDR3 sequence is CASFPTGANTGELFF. Written as DNA, the CDR3 is TGTGCCAGCTTCCCGACAGGGGCCAACACCGGGGAGCTGTTTTTT. The complete variable domain, with remaining parts taken from reference TRBV2 and TRBJ2-2, reads EPEVTQTPSHQVTQMGQEVILRCVPISNHLYFYWYRQILGQKVEFLVSFYNNEISEKSEIFDDQFSVERPDGSNFTLKIRSTKLEDSAMYFCASFPTGANTGELFFGEGSRLTVL.

The rearrangement joins TRBV20-1 to TRBJ2-3; 12 bases are a match to TRBD2. CDR1 DFQATT and CDR2 SNEGSKA come from the germline V gene (reference sequence). V shed 6 bases, J shed 3 bases, and the junction held 4 bases outside the gene matches. CDR3 size: 14 residues. DNA of the CDR3: TGCAGTGCCAGTGGACTAGCGGGGACAGATACGCAGTATTTT. Amino acid sequence: CSASGLAGTDTQYF.

This clone has only one observation. The chain combines TRBV21-1 with TRBJ1-2; the table names TRBD1, a call not compared with the DNA. TRBV21-1 is labeled a pseudogene. This CDR3 has 14 residues. The CDR3 region has the DNA TGTGCCAGCAGCAAAGGTAAGGGGGAGAGGGGCTACACCTTC. Protein sequence: CASSKGKGERGYTF.

The chain has TRBV7-9 and TRBJ1-2; D may be TRBD1 (5 bases). V gave up 5 bases and J gave up 1 base, with 8 bases separating them. CDR1 is SEHNR, CDR2 FQNEAQ, per germline (reference sequence). The length of the CDR3 is 13 residues. CDR3 nucleotides: TGTGCCAGCAGCCCTCAGGGTAACTATGGCTACACCTTC. The encoded protein is CASSPQGNYGYTF.

The V gene is TRBV7-2, the J gene TRBJ2-7, with TRBD1 matching 8 bases. CDR3 length equals 14 residues. The germline CDR1 and CDR2 sequences are SGHTA and FQGNSA. V trimming: 4 bases; J trimming: 2 bases; junction bases outside the gene matches: 4. The CDR3 DNA sequence: TGTGCCAGCAGCTCAGGGGGCCCCCCCTACGAGCAGTACTTC. Protein product: CASSSGGPPYEQYF.

This chain connects TRBV30 to TRBJ1-5; tentative D call: TRBD1 (6 bases). This CDR3 is built from 13 residues. V was clipped by 2 bases and J by 3 bases, with 8 bases between them. Germline V gene lookup returns CDR1 GTSNPN and CDR2 SVGIG (reference sequence). Written as DNA, the CDR3 is TGTGCCTGGAGTCGGGACAACAATCAGCCCCAGCATTTT. Amino acid sequence: CAWSRDNNQPQHF.

Only a few counts were recorded for this clone. The chain is built from TRBV5-1 and TRBJ1-1; the D gene is possibly TRBD1 (5 bases). The CDR3 loop spans 16 amino acids. Trimming stripped 2 bases from V and 1 base from J, with 15 bases between. The V gene's germline CDR1 is SGHRS and CDR2 YFSETQ. The CDR3, as DNA: TGCGCCAGCAGCTTCGCGGGACGGAATAGGAACACTGAAGCTTTCTTT. It encodes CASSFAGRNRNTEAFF.